This T cell receptor beta chain was observed in a study of blood T cell repertoires in COVID-19. The wider study: In each case, the material was cDNA or gDNA derived from T cells, B-cell-depleted T cells, or PBMCs.

Losses at the gene ends were 4 bases for V and 3 bases for J; bases not matched to a gene: 12. This CDR3 is 17 amino acids long. The V gene's germline CDR1 is SEHNR and CDR2 FQNEAQ (reference sequence). Data came from immunoSEQ multiplex PCR; TCRdb stores just in-frame clones and leaves some out. The sample contains a few hundred thousand clones, more than 70% of which appear only once. The origin of this receptor is a woman aged 18-35 years with acute or convalescent COVID-19. Sequenced: peripheral blood. The chain recombines TRBV7-9 with TRBJ2-7, with 10 bases fitting TRBD2. The CDR3 loop reads CASSYPSSGSDIYEQYF. The CDR3 DNA reads TGTGCCAGCAGCTACCCCTCTAGCGGGAGTGATATCTACGAGCAGTACTTC.